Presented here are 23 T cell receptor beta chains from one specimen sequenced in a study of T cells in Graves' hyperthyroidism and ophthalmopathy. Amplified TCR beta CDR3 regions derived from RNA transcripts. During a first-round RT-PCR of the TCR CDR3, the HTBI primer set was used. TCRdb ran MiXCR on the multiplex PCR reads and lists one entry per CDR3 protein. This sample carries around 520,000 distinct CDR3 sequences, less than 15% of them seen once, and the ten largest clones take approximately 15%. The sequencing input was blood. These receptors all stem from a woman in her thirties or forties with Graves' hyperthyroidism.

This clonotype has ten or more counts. CDR3 residues: CASSWGQGEADTQYF. CDR3 bases: TGTGCCAGCAGCTGGGGACAGGGAGAGGCAGATACGCAGTATTTT. The rearrangement joins TRBV3-1 to TRBJ2-3; 9 positions match TRBD1. J was trimmed by 4 bases and V by 5 bases; bases with no gene match: 7. Germline CDR1 is LGHDT and CDR2 is YNNKEL (reference sequence). This CDR3 is built from 15 residues.

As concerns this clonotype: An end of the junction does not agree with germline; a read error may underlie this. Here the CDR3 DNA reads TGTGCCAGCAGCCCCGGACAGGGGAACTACGAGCAGTGCTTC. Translated, it gives CASSPGQGNYEQCF. The chain recombines TRBV7-9 with TRBJ2-7; 9 nucleotides agree with TRBD1. This CDR3 comprises 14 residues. Germline-derived CDR1 and CDR2 are SEHNR and FQNEAQ (reference sequence).

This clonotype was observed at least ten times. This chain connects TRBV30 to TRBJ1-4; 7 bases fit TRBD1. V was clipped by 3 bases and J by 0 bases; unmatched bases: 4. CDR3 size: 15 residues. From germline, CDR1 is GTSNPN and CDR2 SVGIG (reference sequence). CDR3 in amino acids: CAWRLGQTTNEKLFF. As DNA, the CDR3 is TGTGCCTGGAGGCTGGGACAGACAACTAATGAAAAACTGTTTTTT.

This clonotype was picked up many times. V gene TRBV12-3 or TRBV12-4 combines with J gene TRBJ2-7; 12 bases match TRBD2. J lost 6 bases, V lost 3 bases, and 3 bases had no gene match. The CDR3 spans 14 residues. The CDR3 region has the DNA TGTGCCAGCAGTTTGACTAGCGGGAGTGTCGAGCAGTACTTC. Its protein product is CASSLTSGSVEQYF.

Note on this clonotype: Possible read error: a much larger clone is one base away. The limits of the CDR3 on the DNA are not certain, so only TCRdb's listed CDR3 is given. The CDR3 spells CATGTTYGCTF. The chain links TRBV12-3 or TRBV12-4 to TRBJ1-2; the table assigns TRBD1, which was not confirmed against the DNA. The length of the CDR3 is 11 amino acids, counting both ends.

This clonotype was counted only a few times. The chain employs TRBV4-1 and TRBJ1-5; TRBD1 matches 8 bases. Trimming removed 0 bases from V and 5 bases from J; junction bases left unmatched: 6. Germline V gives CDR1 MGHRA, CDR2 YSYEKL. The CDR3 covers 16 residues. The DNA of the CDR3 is TGCGCCAGCAGCCAAGAGGGGAGACAGGGGTATCAGCCCCAGCATTTT. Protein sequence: CASSQEGRQGYQPQHF.

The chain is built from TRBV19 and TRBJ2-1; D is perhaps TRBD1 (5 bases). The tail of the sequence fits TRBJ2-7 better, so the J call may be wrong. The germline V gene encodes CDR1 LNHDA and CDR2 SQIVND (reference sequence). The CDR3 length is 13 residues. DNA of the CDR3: TGTGCCTCCCGTACCGGACAATACAATGAGCAGTACTTC. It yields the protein CASRTGQYNEQYF.

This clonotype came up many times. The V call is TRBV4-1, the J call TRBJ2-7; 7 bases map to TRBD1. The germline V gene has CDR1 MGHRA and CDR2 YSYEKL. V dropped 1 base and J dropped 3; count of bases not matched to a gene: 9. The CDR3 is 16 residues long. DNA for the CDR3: TGCGCCAGCAGCCAAGTCCCAGGGGGACGATTCTACGAGCAGTACTTC. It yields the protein CASSQVPGGRFYEQYF.

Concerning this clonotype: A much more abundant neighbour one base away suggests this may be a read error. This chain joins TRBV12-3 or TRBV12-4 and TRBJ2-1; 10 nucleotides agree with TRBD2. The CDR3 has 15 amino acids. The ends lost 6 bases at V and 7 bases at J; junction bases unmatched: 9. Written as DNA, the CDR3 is TGTGCCAGCAGACCCGGACTAGCGGAGCCGAATGAGCAGTTCTTC. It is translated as CASRPGLAEPNEQFF.

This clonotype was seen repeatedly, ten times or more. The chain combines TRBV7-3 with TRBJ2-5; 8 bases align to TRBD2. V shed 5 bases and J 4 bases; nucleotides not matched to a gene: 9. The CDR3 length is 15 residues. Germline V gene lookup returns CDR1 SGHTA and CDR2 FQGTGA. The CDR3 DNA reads TGTGCCAGCAGCCTCAGCGGGAGCTGGCTAGAGACCCAGTACTTC. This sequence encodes CASSLSGSWLETQYF.

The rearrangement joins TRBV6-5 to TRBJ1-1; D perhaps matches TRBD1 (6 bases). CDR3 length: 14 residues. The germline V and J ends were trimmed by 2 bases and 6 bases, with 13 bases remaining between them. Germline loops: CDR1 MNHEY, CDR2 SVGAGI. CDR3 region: CASSYGGGRAEAFF. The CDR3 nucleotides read TGTGCCAGCAGTTACGGCGGGGGGCGGGCTGAAGCTTTCTTT.

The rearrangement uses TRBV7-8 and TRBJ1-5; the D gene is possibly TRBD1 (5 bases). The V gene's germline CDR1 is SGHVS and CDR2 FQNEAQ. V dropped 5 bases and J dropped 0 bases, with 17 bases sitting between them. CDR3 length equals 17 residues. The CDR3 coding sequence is TGTGCCAGCAGCCCGGGGGGGACGACGGTTAGCAATCAGCCCCAGCATTTT. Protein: CASSPGGTTVSNQPQHF.

CDR3 sequence: CASSDWTGYEQYF. CDR3 nucleotide sequence: TGTGCCAGCAGTGATTGGACAGGGTACGAGCAGTACTTC. The gene calls are TRBV6-2 or TRBV6-3 and TRBJ2-7, with 8 bases matching TRBD1. V was pared by 5 bases and J by 4 bases, with 4 bases of the junction left unmatched. CDR1 and CDR2 (germline): MNHEY, SVGEGT. The CDR3 spans 13 residues.

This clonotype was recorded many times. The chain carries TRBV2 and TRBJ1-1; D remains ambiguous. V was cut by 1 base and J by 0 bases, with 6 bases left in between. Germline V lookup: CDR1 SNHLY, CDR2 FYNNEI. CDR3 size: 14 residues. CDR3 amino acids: CASSEGTLNTEAFF. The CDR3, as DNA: TGTGCCAGCAGTGAAGGCACTTTGAACACTGAAGCTTTCTTT.

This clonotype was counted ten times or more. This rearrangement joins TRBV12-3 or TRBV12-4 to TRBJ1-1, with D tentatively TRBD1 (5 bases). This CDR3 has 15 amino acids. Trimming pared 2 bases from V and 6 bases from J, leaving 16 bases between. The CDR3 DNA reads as TGTGCCAGCAGTTTATCGGGGACCTCATCGGCTGAAGCTTTCTTT. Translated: CASSLSGTSSAEAFF.

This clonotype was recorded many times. CDR3 sequence reads: CASSGDTESRTDTQYF. Written as DNA, the CDR3 is TGTGCCAGCAGTGGGGACACCGAGAGCCGCACAGATACGCAGTATTTT. This chain uses TRBV2 with TRBJ2-3, with D possibly TRBD1 on 6 matching bases. The CDR3 spans 16 residues. Germline lookup yields CDR1 SNHLY and CDR2 FYNNEI. The V end was cut by 4 bases, the J end by 1 base, with 15 bases between.

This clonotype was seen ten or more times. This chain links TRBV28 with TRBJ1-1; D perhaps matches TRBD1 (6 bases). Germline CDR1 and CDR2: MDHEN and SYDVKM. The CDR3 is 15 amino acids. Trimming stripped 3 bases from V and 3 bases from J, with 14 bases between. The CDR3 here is CASSLTGHGYTEAFF. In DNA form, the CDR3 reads TGTGCCAGCAGTTTGACAGGCCACGGATACACTGAAGCTTTCTTT.

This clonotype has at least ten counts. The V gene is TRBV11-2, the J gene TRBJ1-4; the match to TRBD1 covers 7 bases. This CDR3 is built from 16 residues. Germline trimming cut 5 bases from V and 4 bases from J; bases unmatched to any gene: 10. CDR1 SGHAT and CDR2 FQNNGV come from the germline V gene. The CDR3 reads CASSARGGWSNEKLFF. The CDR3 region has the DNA TGTGCCAGCAGCGCCAGGGGGGGTTGGAGTAATGAAAAACTGTTTTTT.

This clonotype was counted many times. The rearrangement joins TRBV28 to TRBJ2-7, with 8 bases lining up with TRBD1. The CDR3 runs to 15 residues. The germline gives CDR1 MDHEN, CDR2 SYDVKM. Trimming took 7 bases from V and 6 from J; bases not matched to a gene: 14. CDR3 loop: CASTNKWTGPSEQYF. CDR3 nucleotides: TGTGCCAGCACCAATAAATGGACAGGGCCAAGCGAGCAGTACTTC.

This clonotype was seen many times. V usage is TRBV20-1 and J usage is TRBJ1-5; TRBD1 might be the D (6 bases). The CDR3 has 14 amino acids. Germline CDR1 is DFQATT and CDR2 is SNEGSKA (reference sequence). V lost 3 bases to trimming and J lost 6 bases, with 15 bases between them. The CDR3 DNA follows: TGCAGTGCTAGGGTAATGGGGGCCAGTCAGCCCCAGCATTTT. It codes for CSARVMGASQPQHF.

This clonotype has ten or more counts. CDR3: CASSPSRRDRTYEQYF. The CDR3 DNA sequence: TGTGCCAGCAGCCCAAGCCGCCGGGACCGAACCTACGAGCAGTACTTC. The genes are TRBV6-2 or TRBV6-3 and TRBJ2-7; either TRBD1 or TRBD2 may fit D (5 bases each). Germline CDR1 is MNHEY and CDR2 is SVGEGT. The length of the CDR3 is 16 residues. The V end was cut by 6 bases, the J end by 2 bases, with 20 bases between.

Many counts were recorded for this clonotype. The CDR3 DNA sequence: TGCGCCAGCAGCATAGGGGGGAATCAGCCCCAGCATTTT. Protein product: CASSIGGNQPQHF. The chain employs TRBV5-1 and TRBJ1-5; D possibly corresponds to TRBD1 (6 bases). Germline lookup yields CDR1 SGHRS and CDR2 YFSETQ. Trimming shortened V by 4 bases and J by 4 bases, and 9 bases separated the two germline ends. This CDR3 has 13 residues.

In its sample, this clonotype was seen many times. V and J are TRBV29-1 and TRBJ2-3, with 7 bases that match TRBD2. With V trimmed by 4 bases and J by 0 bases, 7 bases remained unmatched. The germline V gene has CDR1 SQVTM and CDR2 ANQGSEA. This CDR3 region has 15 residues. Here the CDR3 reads CSVGLSSGSTDTQYF. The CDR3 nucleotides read TGCAGCGTTGGACTCTCTAGCGGAAGCACAGATACGCAGTATTTT.